This TCR beta chain derives from a study of T cells in localized non-small cell lung cancer (dated by TCRdb to 2020 to 2021). Broadly, across the study: The study examined T cell repertoires in a few hundred patients with early-stage NSCLC and compared tumors with uninvolved tumor-adjacent lungs. NSCLC patients had a mean age of roughly 64 years, and 120 to 150 were male and 107 female. The cohort was made up of 200 to 250 treatment-naive NSCLC patients whose localized lung tumors had been resected.

Broad study findings and their caveats: Because the study design was exploratory, TCR variables were selected using unadjusted p-values without false-discovery rate correction. Uninvolved tumor-adjacent lung showed the highest T cell clonality, higher than tumor, which suggests more focused antigenic responses in the uninvolved tumor-adjacent lung. Higher blood T cell density associated with longer overall survival, while higher adjacent-lung clonality associated with shorter survival. Because multi-region tumor sequencing was not done, intratumor heterogeneity could not be ruled out. Of the top 100 tumor clones, a median of 57 were detected in paired uninvolved adjacent lung; 28 were also among that lung's top 100.

TCR beta CDR3 regions were sequenced from DNA using the immunoSEQ Assay. The authors' analysis ran thus. T cell density was computed as TCR beta template counts normalized to usable DNA estimated by amplifying housekeeping genes. The preseqR package was used to estimate richness by extrapolating to 400,000 templates for PBMC samples and to 120,000 templates for tissue samples. Clonality was calculated as one minus Pielou's evenness. Differential abundance testing on productive amino-acid clonotypes, with a minimum total count of 5 and an alpha of 0.1, was used to identify tissue-enriched TCRs. Repertoire overlap between compartments was quantified with the Jaccard Index and Morisita Overlap Index. GLIPH grouped TCR beta CDR3s together with public tetramer-defined viral CDR3s, and a viral motif had to include at least three viral sequences and show V-gene enrichment. TCRdb limited this immuneACCESS table to in-frame rearrangements with V and J called. A share of clones is missing; checked studies link under half to unresolved V genes, and the rest is unexplained. V and J calls and clone size come straight from that table; D and trimming were deduced from the DNA. Here the sample has roughly 24,000 clones; around 93% occur a single time. The leading ten clones occupy around 4% of the sample.

Details on this clone: Its recognized antigen is unknown. No much larger clonotype is one base removed from it; base qualities were not supplied.

At diagnosis, tumor, uninvolved tumor-adjacent lung and peripheral blood were collected and then preserved as a mix of FFPE and fresh-frozen material. For TCR repertoire profiling, blood samples were analyzed in the form of peripheral blood mononuclear cells. V trim: 5 bases; J trim: 7 bases; unmatched bases: 29. As encoded in the germline V gene (reference sequence), CDR1 is MNHEY while CDR2 is SMNVEV. Including the terminal cysteine and phenylalanine, the CDR3 comprises 20 residues. The read is trimmed to its CDR3 DNA, 60 bases read in frame from base 1. This specimen consisted of peripheral blood, obtained before any cancer treatment. This receptor was taken from a female donor over 55 with stage II squamous cell lung carcinoma. Recombination linked TRBV27 to TRBJ2-7, and TRBD2 matches 7 of the central bases. The DNA reads TGTGCCAGCAGTCCCCTCCTTGGGCTCGGTGATACTAGCGACGTGGGGGAGCAGTACTTC. Its protein product is CASSPLLGLGDTSDVGEQYF.